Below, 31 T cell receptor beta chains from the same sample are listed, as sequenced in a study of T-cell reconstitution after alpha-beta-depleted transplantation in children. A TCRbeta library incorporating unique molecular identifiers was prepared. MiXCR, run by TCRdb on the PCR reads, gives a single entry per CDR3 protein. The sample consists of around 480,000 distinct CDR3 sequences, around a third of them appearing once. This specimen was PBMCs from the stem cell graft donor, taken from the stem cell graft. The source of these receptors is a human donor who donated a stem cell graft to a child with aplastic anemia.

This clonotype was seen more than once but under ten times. The DNA of the CDR3 is TGTGCCAGCAGACGATCGGGACTAGCGGGTTCAAGCTCCTACAATGAGCAGTTCTTC. Translation: CASRRSGLAGSSSYNEQFF. The chain has TRBV12-3 or TRBV12-4 and TRBJ2-1; 12 positions match TRBD2. The V gene end was trimmed by 6 bases and the J gene end by 0 bases; junction bases not matched to a gene: 12. This CDR3 contains 19 residues.

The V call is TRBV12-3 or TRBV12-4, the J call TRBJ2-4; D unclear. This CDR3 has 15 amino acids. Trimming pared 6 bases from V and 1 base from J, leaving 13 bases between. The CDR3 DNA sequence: TGTGCCAGCAGCCCCAGAGGATTCGCCAAAAACATTCAGTACTTC. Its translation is CASSPRGFAKNIQYF.

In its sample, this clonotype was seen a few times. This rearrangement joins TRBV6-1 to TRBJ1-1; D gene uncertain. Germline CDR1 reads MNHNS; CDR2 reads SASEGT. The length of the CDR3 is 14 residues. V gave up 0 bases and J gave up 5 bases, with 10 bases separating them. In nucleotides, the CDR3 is TGTGCCAGCAGTGAAGCATTTACGGGGACTGAAGCTTTCTTT. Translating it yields CASSEAFTGTEAFF.

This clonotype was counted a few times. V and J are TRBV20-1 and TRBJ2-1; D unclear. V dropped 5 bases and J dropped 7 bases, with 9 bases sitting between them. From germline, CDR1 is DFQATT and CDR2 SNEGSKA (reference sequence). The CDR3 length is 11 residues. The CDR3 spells CSAPSVNEQFF. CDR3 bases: TGCAGTGCTCCCTCGGTGAATGAGCAGTTCTTC.

This chain's CDR3 is CSARDLDGEETQYF. The DNA for the CDR3 is TGCAGTGCTAGAGATCTCGACGGAGAAGAGACCCAGTACTTC. The rearrangement uses TRBV20-1 and TRBJ2-5; the D is unclear. CDR3 length: 14 amino acids. Trimming cost V 0 bases and J 3 bases, with 11 bases left between them. Germline V gene sequence: CDR1 DFQATT, CDR2 SNEGSKA (reference sequence).

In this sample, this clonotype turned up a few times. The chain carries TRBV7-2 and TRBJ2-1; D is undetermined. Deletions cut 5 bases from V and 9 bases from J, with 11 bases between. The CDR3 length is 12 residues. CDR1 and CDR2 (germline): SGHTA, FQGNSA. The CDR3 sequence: CASSPTIGEQFF. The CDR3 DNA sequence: TGTGCCAGCAGCCCGACCATAGGTGAGCAGTTCTTC.

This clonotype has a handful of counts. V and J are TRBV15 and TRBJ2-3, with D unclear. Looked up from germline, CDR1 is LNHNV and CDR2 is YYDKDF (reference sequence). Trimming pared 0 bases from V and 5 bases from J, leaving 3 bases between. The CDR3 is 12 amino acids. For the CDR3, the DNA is TGTGCCACCAGCAGAGATCGAGATACGCAGTATTTT. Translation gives CATSRDRDTQYF.

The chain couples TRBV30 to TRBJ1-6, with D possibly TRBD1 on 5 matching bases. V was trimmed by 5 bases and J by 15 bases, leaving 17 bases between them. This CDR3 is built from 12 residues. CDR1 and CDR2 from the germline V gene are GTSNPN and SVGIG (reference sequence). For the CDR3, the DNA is TGTGCCTGGGCCGGGACTGCCTCCAGCCTCCACTTT. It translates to CAWAGTASSLHF.

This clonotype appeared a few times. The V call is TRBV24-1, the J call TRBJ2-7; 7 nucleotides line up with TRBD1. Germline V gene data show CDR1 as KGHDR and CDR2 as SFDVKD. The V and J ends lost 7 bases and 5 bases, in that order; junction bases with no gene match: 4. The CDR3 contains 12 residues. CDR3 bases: TGTGCCACCAGCAGACAGGGAGACGAGCAGTACTTC. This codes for CATSRQGDEQYF.

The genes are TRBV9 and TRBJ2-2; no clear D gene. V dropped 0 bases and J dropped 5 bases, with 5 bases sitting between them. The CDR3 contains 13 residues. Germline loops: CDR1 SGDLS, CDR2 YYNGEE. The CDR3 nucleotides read TGTGCCAGCAGCGTAGGCATTACCGGGGAGCTGTTTTTT. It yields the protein CASSVGITGELFF.

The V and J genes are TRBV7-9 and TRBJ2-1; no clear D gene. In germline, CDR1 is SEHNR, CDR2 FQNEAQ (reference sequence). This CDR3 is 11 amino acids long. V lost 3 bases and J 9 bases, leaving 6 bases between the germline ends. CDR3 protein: CASSFPPEQFF. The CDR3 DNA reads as TGTGCCAGCAGCTTCCCCCCTGAGCAGTTCTTC.

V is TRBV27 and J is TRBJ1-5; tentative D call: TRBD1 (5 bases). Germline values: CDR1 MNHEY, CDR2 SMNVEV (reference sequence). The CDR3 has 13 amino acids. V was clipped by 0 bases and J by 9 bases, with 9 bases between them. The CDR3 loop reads CASSLSRQGPQHF. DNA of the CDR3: TGTGCCAGCAGTTTATCCCGGCAGGGGCCCCAGCATTTT.

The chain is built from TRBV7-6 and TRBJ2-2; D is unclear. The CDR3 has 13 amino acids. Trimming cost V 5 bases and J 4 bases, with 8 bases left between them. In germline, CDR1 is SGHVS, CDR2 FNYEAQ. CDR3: CASSPIATGELFF. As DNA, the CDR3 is TGTGCCAGCAGCCCGATTGCCACCGGGGAGCTGTTTTTT.

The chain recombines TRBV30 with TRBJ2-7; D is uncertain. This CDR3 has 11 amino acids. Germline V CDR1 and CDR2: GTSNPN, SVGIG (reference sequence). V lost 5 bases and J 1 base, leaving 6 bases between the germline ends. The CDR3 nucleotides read TGTGCCTGGTCATATTCCTACGAGCAGTACTTC. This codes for CAWSYSYEQYF.

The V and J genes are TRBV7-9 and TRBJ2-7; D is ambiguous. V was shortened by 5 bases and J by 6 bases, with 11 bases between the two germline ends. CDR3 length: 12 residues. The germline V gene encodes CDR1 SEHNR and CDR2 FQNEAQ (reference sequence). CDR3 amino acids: CASSLTTPEQYF. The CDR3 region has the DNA TGTGCCAGCAGCCTTACGACTCCCGAGCAGTACTTC.

The CDR3 sequence: CASSFRVLAGADTQYF. CDR3 nucleotides: TGTGCCAGCAGCTTTCGGGTTCTGGCGGGAGCCGATACGCAGTATTTT. This chain joins TRBV7-9 and TRBJ2-3; 7 bases line up with TRBD2. The ends lost 3 bases at V and 6 bases at J; junction bases unmatched: 12. The CDR3 is made up of 16 amino acids. Germline assignment: CDR1 SEHNR and CDR2 FQNEAQ (reference sequence).

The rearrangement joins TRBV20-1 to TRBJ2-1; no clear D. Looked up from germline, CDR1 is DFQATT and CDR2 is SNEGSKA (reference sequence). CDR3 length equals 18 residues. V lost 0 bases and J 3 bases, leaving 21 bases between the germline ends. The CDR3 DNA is TGCAGTGCTAGAGATACGGCAGGCTCAGGTTGGGACTACAATGAGCAGTTCTTC. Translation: CSARDTAGSGWDYNEQFF.

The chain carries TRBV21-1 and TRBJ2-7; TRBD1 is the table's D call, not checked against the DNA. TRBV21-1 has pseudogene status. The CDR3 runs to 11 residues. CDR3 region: CASLDMGEQYV. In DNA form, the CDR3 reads TGTGCCAGTTTGGACATGGGTGAGCAGTACGTC.

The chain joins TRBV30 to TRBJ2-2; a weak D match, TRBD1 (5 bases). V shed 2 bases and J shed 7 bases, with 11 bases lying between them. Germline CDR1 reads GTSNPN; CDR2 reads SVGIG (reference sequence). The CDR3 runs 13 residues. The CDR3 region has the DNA TGTGCCTGGAGTTTACAGGCAGGCGGGGAGCTGTTTTTT. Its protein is CAWSLQAGGELFF. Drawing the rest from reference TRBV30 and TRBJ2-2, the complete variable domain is SQTIHQWPATLVQPVGSPLSLECTVEGTSNPNLYWYRQAAGRGLQLLFYSVGIGQISSEVPQNLSASRPQDRQFILSSKKLLLSDSGFYLCAWSLQAGGELFFGEGSRLTVL.

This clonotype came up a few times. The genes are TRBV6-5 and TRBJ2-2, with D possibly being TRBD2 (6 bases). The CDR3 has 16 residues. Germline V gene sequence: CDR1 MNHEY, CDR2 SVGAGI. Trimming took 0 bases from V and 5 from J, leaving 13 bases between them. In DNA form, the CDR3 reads TGTGCCAGCAGTTACTCGGCGGAGGGGCAAACCGGGGAGCTGTTTTTT. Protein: CASSYSAEGQTGELFF.

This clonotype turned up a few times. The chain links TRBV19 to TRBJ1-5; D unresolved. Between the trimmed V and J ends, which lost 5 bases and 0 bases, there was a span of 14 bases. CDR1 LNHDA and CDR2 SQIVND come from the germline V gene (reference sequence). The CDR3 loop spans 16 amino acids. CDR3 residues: CASSFIDTTSNQPQHF. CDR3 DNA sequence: TGTGCCAGTAGTTTTATCGACACGACTAGCAATCAGCCCCAGCATTTT.

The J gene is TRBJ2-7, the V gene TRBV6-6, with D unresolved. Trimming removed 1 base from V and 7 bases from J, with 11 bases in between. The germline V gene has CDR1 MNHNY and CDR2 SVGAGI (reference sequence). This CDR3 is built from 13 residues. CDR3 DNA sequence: TGTGCCAGCAGTTACTACGGGTCCGGGGAGCAGTACTTC. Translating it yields CASSYYGSGEQYF.

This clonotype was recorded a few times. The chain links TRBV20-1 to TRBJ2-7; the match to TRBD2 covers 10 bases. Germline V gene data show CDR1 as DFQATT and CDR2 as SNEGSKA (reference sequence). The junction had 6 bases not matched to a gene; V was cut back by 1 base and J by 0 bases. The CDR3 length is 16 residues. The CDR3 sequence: CSARGASGGSSYEQYV. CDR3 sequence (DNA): TGCAGTGCTAGAGGGGCTAGCGGGGGCTCCTCCTACGAGCAGTACGTC.

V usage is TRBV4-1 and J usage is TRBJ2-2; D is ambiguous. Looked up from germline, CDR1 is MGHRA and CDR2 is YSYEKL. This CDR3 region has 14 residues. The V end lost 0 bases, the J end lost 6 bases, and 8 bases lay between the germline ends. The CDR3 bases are TGCGCCAGCAGCCAAGAGTGGTCCTCCGGGGAGCTGTTTTTT. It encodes CASSQEWSSGELFF.

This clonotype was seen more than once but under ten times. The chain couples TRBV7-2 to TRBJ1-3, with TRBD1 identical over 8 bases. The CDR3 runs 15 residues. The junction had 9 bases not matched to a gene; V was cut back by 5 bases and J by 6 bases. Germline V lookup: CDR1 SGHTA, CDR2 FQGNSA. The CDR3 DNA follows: TGTGCCAGCAGCAGTCGGACAGGGTCCACAAACACCATATATTTT. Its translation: CASSSRTGSTNTIYF. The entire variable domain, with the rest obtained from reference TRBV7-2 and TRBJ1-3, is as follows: GAGVSQSPSNKVTEKGKDVELRCDPISGHTALYWYRQSLGQGLEFLIYFQGNSAPDKSGLPSDRFSAERTGGSVSTLTIQRTQQEDSAVYLCASSSRTGSTNTIYFGEGSWLTVV.

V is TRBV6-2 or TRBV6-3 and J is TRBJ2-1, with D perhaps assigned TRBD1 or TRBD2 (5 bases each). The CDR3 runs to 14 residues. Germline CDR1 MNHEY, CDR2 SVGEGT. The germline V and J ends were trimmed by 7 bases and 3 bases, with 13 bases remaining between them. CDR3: CASIGTLGYNEQFF. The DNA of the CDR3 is TGTGCCAGCATTGGGACCCTGGGCTACAATGAGCAGTTCTTC.

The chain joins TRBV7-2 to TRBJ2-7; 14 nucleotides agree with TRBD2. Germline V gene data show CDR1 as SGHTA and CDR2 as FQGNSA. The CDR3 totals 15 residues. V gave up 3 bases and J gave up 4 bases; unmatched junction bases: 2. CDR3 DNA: TGTGCCAGCAGCTTTGGGACTAGCGGGGGATACGAGCAGTACTTC. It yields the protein CASSFGTSGGYEQYF.

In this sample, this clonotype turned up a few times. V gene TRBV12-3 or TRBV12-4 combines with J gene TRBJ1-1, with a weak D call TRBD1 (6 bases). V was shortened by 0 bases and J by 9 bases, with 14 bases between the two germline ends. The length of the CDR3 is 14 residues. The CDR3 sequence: CASSLAGGTFKAFF. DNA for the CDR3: TGTGCCAGCAGTTTAGCGGGGGGGACATTCAAAGCTTTCTTT.

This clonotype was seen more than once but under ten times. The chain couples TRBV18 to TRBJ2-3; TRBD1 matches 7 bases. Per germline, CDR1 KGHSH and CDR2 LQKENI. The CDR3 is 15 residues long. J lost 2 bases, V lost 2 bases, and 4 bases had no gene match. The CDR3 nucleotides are TGTGCCAGCTCACCAAACAGGGGCACCACAGATACGCAGTATTTT. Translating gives CASSPNRGTTDTQYF.

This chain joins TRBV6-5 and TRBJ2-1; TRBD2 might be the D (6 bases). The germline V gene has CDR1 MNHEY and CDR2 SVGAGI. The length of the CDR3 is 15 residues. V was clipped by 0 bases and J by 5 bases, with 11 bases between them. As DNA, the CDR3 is TGTGCCAGCAGTTACTCCCCTAGCGCTCACAATGAGCAGTTCTTC. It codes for CASSYSPSAHNEQFF.

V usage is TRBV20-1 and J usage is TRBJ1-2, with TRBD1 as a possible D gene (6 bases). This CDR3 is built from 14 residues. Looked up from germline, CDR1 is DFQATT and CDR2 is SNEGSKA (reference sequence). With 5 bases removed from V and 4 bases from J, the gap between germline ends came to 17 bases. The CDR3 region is CSAPAGGAAYGYTF. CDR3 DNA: TGCAGTGCTCCGGCGGGGGGCGCAGCCTATGGCTACACCTTC.